This TCR beta chain was recovered during a study of cytomegalovirus exposure and HLA in healthy donors (dated 2017 in TCRdb). Describing the broader study: According to a later analysis, one platform produced both the approximately 110 validation repertoires and the 620 or so repertoires of the first cohort. The study combined high-throughput TCR immunosequencing, statistical association of individual TCRs with disease status, and machine learning to predict cytomegalovirus infection status. Besides the first cohort of around 700 subjects, a separate validation cohort made up of around 120 different subjects was used. The aim of the study was to test whether cataloging public T cell receptors could identify signatures of past pathogen exposure. Broader findings and caveats from the paper: While some public TCRs were present in many individuals, most TCR sequences turned up only very rarely across donors. In vitro tests confirmed that a few of the cytomegalovirus-associated TCR beta chains recognize cytomegalovirus antigens. According to the authors, the approach could potentially be generalized to other disease states and immunological phenotypes. A later analysis had no HLA typing for the validation cohort, so co-occurrence there was scored across all 120 repertoires. The study listed 150 to 200 TCR beta chains as associated with cytomegalovirus. In a later analysis, TCRs clustered in the first cohort were found to also tend to co-occur in the 100 to 150 validation repertoires, with over 90% of cluster scores above 0. The classifier was reported to diagnose cytomegalovirus status with high specificity and sensitivity in both the original and validation cohorts.

A remark on this clone: Its antigen remains unidentified. No clone much larger than this one lies a single base away; base qualities are absent.

The donors belonged to the validation cohort of around 130 subjects, which was separate from the roughly 680-subject first cohort. Library preparation was by the immunoSEQ multiplex PCR assay. Processing in the source paper ran as follows. A statistical classification framework was developed to diagnose cytomegalovirus status using the catalog of TCR beta chain sequences. Imported from immuneACCESS, the table was reduced by TCRdb to in-frame sequences with V and J called. These copies leave out some clones; in studies compared against another copy, an unresolved V gene accounts for under half, and the cause of the remainder is not known. V, J and clone size are those of that table, while D and trimming were read from the DNA. This sample holds 65,000 to 80,000 clones; approximately 95% were observed only once. Jointly, the top ten make up approximately 2.1% of the sample. This clonotype was sampled from a woman aged 18-30 years in good health and CMV-seronegative. The sequenced sample was PBMCs.

The nucleotides are TGTGCCAGCAGTGAAGCGACAGAATCCCAAGAGACCCAGTACTTC. Protein translation: CASSEATESQETQYF. This receptor chain uses TRBV2 and TRBJ2-5, with TRBD1 tentatively as D gene (5 bases match). The germline V gene encodes CDR1 SNHLY and CDR2 FYNNEI. The CDR3 goes from the cysteine to the phenylalanine over 15 residues. CDR3 DNA is the only sequence kept; it has 45 bases, read in frame from the first base. V gives up 0 bases and J gives up 1 base, and the segment between their germline ends measures 9 bases.